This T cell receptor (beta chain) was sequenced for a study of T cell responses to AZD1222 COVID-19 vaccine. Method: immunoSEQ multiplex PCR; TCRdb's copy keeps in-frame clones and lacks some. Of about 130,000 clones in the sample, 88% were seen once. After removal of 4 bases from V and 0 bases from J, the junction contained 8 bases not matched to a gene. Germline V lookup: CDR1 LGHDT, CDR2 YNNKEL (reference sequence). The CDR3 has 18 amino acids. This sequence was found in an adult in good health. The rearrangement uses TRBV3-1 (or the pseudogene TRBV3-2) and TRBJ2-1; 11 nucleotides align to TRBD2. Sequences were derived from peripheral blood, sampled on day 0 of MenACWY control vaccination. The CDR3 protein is CASSPLVGTSGSYNEQFF. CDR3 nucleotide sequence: TGTGCCAGCAGCCCTCTTGTGGGGACTAGCGGCTCCTACAATGAGCAGTTCTTC.